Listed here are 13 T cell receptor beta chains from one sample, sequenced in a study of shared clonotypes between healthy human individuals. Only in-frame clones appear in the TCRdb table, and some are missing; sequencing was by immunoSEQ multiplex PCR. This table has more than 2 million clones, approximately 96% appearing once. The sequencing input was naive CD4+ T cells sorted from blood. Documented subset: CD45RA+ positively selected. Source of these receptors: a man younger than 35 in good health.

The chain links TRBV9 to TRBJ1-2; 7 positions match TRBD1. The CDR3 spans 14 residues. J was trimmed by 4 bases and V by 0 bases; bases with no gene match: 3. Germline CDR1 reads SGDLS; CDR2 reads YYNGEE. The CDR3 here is CASSVDRGTYGYTF. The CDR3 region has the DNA TGTGCCAGCAGCGTAGACAGGGGAACCTATGGCTACACCTTC.

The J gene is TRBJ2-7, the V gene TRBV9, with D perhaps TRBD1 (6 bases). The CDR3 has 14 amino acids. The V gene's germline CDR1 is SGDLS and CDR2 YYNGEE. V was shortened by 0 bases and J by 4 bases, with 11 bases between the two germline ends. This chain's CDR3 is CASSVAGTNYEQYF. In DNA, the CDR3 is TGTGCCAGCAGCGTAGCCGGGACAAATTACGAGCAGTACTTC.

The CDR3 DNA is TGTGCCAGCAGCTTAAATAGGGGGACGGTGACCTGGGAGCAGTACTTC. Translating it yields CASSLNRGTVTWEQYF. The chain has TRBV7-3 and TRBJ2-7, with D possibly matching TRBD1 (6 bases). The V gene's germline CDR1 is SGHTA and CDR2 FQGTGA. Trimming removed 1 base from V and 7 bases from J, with 20 bases in between. The CDR3 spans 16 residues.

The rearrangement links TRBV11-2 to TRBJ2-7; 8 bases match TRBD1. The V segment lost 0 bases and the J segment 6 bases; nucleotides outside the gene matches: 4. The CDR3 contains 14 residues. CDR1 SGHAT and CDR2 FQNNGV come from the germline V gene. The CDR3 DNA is TGTGCCAGCAGCTTAGAAACCAGGGGGCTCGAGCAGTACTTC. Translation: CASSLETRGLEQYF.

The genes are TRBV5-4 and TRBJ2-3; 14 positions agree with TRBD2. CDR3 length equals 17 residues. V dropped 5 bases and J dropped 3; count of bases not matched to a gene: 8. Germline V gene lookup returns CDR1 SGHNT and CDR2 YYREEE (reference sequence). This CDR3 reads CASRPTSGGAGTDTQYF. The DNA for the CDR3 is TGTGCCAGCAGGCCGACTAGCGGGGGGGCGGGGACAGATACGCAGTATTTT.

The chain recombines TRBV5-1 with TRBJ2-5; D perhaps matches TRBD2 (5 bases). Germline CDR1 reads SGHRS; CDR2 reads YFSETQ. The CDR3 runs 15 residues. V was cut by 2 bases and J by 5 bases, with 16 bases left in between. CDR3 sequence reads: CASSFLGNGGETQYF. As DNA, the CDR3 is TGCGCCAGCAGCTTTTTGGGTAATGGCGGGGAGACCCAGTACTTC.

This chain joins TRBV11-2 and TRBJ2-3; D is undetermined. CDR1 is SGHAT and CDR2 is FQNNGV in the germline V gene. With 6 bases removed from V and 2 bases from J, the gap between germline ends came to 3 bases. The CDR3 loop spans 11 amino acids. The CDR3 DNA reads TGTGCCAGCAGTTACACAGATACGCAGTATTTT. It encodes CASSYTDTQYF.

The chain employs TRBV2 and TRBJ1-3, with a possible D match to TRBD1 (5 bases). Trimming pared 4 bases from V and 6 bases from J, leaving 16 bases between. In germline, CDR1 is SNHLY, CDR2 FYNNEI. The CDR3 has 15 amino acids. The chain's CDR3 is CASSGGPGGQNTIYF. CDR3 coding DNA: TGTGCCAGCAGTGGGGGACCGGGCGGGCAAAACACCATATATTTT.

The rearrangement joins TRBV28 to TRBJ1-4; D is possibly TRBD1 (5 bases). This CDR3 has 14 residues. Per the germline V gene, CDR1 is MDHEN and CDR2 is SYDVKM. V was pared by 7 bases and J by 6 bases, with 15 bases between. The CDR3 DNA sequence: TGTGCCAGCATTCCGAGAGGGGCGTATGAAAAACTGTTTTTT. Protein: CASIPRGAYEKLFF.

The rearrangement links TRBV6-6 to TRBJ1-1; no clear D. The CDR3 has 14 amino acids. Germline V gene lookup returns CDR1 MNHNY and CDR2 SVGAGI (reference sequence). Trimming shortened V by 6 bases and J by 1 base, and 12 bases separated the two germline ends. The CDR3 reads CASRESPGNTEAFF. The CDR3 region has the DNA TGTGCCAGCAGAGAGAGTCCGGGGAACACTGAAGCTTTCTTT.

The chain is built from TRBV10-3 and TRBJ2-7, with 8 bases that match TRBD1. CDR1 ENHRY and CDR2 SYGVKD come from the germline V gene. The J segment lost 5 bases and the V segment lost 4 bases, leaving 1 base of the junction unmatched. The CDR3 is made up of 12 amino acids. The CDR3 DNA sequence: TGTGCCATCAGTGGACAGGGGAACGAGCAGTACTTC. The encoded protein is CAISGQGNEQYF.

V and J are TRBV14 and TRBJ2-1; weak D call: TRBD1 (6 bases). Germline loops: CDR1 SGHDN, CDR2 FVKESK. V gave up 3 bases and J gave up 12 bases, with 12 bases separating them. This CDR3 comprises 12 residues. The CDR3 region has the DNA TGTGCCAGCAGCCAGAACAGGGTTGGGCAGTTCTTC. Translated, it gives CASSQNRVGQFF.

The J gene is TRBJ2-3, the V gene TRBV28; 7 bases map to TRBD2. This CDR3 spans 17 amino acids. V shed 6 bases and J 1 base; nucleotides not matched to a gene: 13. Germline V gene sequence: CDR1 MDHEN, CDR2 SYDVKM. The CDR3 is CASRPPSGAHGTDTQYF. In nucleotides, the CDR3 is TGTGCCAGCAGGCCCCCGAGCGGGGCCCATGGCACAGATACGCAGTATTTT.